This record covers a single T cell receptor (beta chain). These data originate in a study of blood T cell repertoires in COVID-19. In the study overall: Sources were T cells, B-cell-depleted T cells, or PBMCs; the material itself was cDNA or gDNA.

Trimming cost V 5 bases and J 8 bases, with 15 bases left between them. There are 14 residues in the CDR3. Germline values: CDR1 MNHEY, CDR2 SVGAGI. In the original processing: Estimated nucleated cell counts came from reference gene primer amplification. Here immunoSEQ multiplex PCR was the method, and the copy in TCRdb shows in-frame clones only, minus some. The DNA was the basis for D and trimming; V, J and clone size are from that table. Among 380,000 or so clones listed, around 92% were seen once. This receptor was identified in a man aged 35-49 years with acute or convalescent COVID-19. The genes are TRBV6-5 and TRBJ1-4; D is possibly TRBD1 (5 bases). Sequencing was carried out using peripheral blood. CDR3 coding DNA: TGTGCCAGCAGTCCACAGGTGTCGACCGAAAAACTGTTTTTT. Translated, it gives CASSPQVSTEKLFF.